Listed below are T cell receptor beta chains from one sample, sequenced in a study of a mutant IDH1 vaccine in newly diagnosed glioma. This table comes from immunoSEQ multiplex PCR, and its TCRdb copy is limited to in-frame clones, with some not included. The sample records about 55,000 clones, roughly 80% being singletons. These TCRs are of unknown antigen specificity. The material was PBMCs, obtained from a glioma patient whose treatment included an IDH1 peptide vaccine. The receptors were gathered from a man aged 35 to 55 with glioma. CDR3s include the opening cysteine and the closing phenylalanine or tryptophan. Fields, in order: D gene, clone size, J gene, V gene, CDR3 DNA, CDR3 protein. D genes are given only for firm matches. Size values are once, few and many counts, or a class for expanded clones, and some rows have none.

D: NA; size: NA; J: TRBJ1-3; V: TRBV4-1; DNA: TGCGCCAGCAGCCAACGGGGTACAATTGGAAACACCATATATTTT; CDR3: CASSQRGTIGNTIYF
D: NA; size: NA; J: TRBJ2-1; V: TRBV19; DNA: TGTGCCAGTAGTATAATTCAGGGGTCCCCCCCTAATGAGCAGTTCTTC; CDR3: CASSIIQGSPPNEQFF
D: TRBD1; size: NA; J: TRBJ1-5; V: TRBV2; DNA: TGTGCCAGCAGGGCAGGACAGGCCTTCAATCAGCCCCAGCATTTT; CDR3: CASRAGQAFNQPQHF
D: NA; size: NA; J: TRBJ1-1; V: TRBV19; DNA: TGTGCCAGTAGTATGTTGTATGAAGCTTTCTTT; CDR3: CASSMLYEAFF
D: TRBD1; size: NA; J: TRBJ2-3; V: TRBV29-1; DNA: TGCAGCGCATACCAGGGGGTAAACACAGATACGCAGTATTTT; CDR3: CSAYQGVNTDTQYF
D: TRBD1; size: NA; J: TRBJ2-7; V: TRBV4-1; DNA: TGCGCCAGCAGCCAAGACTCCTCAGGGACAGGGGATTCCTACGAGCAGTACTTC; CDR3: CASSQDSSGTGDSYEQYF
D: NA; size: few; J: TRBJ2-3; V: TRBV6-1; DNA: TGTGCCAGCAGTGAAGCGGGTACAAGAGATACGCAGTATTTT; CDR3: CASSEAGTRDTQYF
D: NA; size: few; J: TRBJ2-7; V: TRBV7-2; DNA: TGTGCCAGCAGCCTCTCCGAAGGATCAGCCTACGAGCAGTACTTC; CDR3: CASSLSEGSAYEQYF
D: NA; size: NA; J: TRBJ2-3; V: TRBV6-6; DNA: TGTGCCAGCAGGCTACGGGGGGCCCCAGATACGCAGTATTTT; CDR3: CASRLRGAPDTQYF
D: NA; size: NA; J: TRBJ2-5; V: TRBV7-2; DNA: TGTGCCAGCAGCTTAGCGCCTAGCCGGGAGACCCAGTACTTC; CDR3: CASSLAPSRETQYF
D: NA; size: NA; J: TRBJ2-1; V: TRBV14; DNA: TGTGCCAGCAGCCCGAACTACCTCCAACAGTTCTTC; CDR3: CASSPNYLQQFF
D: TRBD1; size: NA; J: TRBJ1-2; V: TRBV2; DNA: TGTGCCGGATCCGGGGACAGGGCTCTCTATGGCTACACCTTC; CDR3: CAGSGDRALYGYTF
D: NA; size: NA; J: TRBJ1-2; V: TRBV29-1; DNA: TGCAGCGTTGACGTCCAGGGAGGTTATGGCTACACCTTC; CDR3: CSVDVQGGYGYTF
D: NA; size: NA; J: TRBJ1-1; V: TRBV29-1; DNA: TGCAGCGTTGAAGAGGGTACGGGGGTCCTTTCTGAAGCTTTCTTT; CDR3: CSVEEGTGVLSEAFF
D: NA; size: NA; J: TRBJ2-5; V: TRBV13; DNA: TGTGCCAGCAGCTCGGGACAGCGGGGAGGGACCCAGTACTTC; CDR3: CASSSGQRGGTQYF
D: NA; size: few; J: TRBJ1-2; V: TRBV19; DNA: TGTGCCAGTAGTCGAGGGGCGAGGTATGGCTACACCTTC; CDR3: CASSRGARYGYTF
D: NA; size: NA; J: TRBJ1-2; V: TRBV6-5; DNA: TGTGCCAGCAGTTACTCGTTCGGCAGAAACTATGGCTACACCTTC; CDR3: CASSYSFGRNYGYTF